Presented here are 14 T cell receptor beta chains from one specimen sequenced in a study of vaccination and CD4 T cells after COVID-19. For these receptors, no antigen is known. Sequencing of the DNA from cultured CD4+ T cells was carried out with the Oncomine TCR Beta short-read assay. TCRdb processed the PCR reads anew with MiXCR; each CDR3 protein has one entry. The sample includes over 10,000 distinct CDR3 sequences, less than 45% of them seen just once. The treatment here: roughly 11-day PBMC culture with coronavirus spike peptide pools or control peptides (ViraFEST assay). The input for sequencing was CD4+ T cells from blood, cultured in vitro, taken after SARS-CoV-2 vaccination. All receptors come from a human donor who had recovered from COVID-19.

The chain employs TRBV18 and TRBJ1-1; no firm D call. V lost 8 bases and J 0 bases, leaving 10 bases between the germline ends. Germline CDR1 KGHSH, CDR2 LQKENI. CDR3 length: 13 residues. The CDR3 loop reads CASTSNVNTEAFF. CDR3 DNA sequence: TGTGCCAGCACCAGTAACGTGAACACTGAAGCTTTCTTT.

There are a few counts of this clonotype. The V and J genes are TRBV14 and TRBJ2-7; 8 nucleotides align to TRBD1. Germline CDR1 reads SGHDN; CDR2 reads FVKESK. Losses at the gene ends were 3 bases for V and 3 bases for J; bases not matched to a gene: 4. There are 14 residues in the CDR3. The chain's CDR3 is CASSHGRGLYEQYF. DNA of the CDR3: TGTGCCAGCAGCCATGGCAGGGGGCTCTACGAGCAGTACTTC.

The V gene is TRBV15, the J gene TRBJ1-1; D ambiguous. Looked up from germline, CDR1 is LNHNV and CDR2 is YYDKDF (reference sequence). V was clipped by 1 base and J by 0 bases, with 3 bases between them. CDR3 length: 13 residues. This chain's CDR3 is CATSRVMNTEAFF. DNA for the CDR3: TGTGCCACCAGCAGAGTTATGAACACTGAAGCTTTCTTT.

The J gene is TRBJ2-3, the V gene TRBV20-1, with a tentative D call TRBD2 (8 bases). Germline V gene lookup returns CDR1 DFQATT and CDR2 SNEGSKA (reference sequence). V was shortened by 6 bases and J by 2 bases, with 24 bases between the two germline ends. CDR3 length: 17 residues. The CDR3 DNA sequence: TGCAGTGCCAACAGACAGACAGGGCGGGGGGACACAGATACGCAGTATTTT. Translated: CSANRQTGRGDTDTQYF.

This chain links TRBV28 with TRBJ2-5; unclear D gene. Germline V gene lookup returns CDR1 MDHEN and CDR2 SYDVKM. This CDR3 spans 12 amino acids. V was shortened by 6 bases and J by 4 bases, with 9 bases between the two germline ends. The CDR3 DNA sequence: TGTGCCAGCAGACCCCGGTTAGAGACCCAGTACTTC. Amino acids: CASRPRLETQYF.

The chain is built from TRBV6-2 or TRBV6-3 and TRBJ2-7, with D possibly TRBD2 on 6 matching bases. Germline V gene sequence: CDR1 MNHEY, CDR2 SVGEGT. V lost 0 bases, J lost 7 bases, and 16 bases lay in between. This CDR3 spans 15 amino acids. This CDR3 reads CASSYSTSGGGEQYF. CDR3 nucleotides: TGTGCCAGCAGTTACTCGACCAGCGGTGGAGGGGAGCAGTACTTC.

This clonotype came up a few times. The J gene is TRBJ2-4, the V gene TRBV6-1; TRBD2 aligns across 7 bases. Germline V CDR1 and CDR2: MNHNS, SASEGT. V trimming: 0 bases; J trimming: 5 bases; junction bases outside the gene matches: 4. The length of the CDR3 is 15 residues. In nucleotides, the CDR3 is TGTGCCAGCAGTGAAGCGGGAGGGCCGCAAAACATTCAGTACTTC. Protein sequence: CASSEAGGPQNIQYF.

This clonotype was counted only a few times. This chain connects TRBV28 to TRBJ2-3, with D perhaps TRBD1 or TRBD2 (6 bases each). V gave up 7 bases and J gave up 5 bases, with 22 bases separating them. This CDR3 contains 16 residues. Germline CDR1 MDHEN, CDR2 SYDVKM. CDR3 nucleotide sequence: TGTGCCAGCATCCCAGTGGCCCAGGGGCGGGAAGATACGCAGTATTTT. Protein sequence: CASIPVAQGREDTQYF.

V usage is TRBV19 and J usage is TRBJ1-1; TRBD1 matches at 7 bases. CDR1 is LNHDA, CDR2 SQIVND, per germline (reference sequence). V trimming: 5 bases; J trimming: 3 bases; junction bases outside the gene matches: 15. The CDR3 has 17 residues. The CDR3 nucleotides are TGTGCCAGTAGTCCACCAATCCGGGACAGAATTTACACTGAAGCTTTCTTT. The encoded protein is CASSPPIRDRIYTEAFF. Using reference TRBV19 and TRBJ1-1 for the parts outside the CDR3, the full variable domain is DGGITQSPKYLFRKEGQNVTLSCEQNLNHDAMYWYRQDPGQGLRLIYYSQIVNDFQKGDIAEGYSVSREKKESFPLTVTSAQKNPTAFYLCASSPPIRDRIYTEAFFGQGTRLTVV.

The gene calls are TRBV18 and TRBJ1-4; possible D gene TRBD1, 6 bases. Germline V CDR1 and CDR2: KGHSH, LQKENI. The CDR3 has 14 residues. The V and J ends lost 3 bases and 8 bases respectively, with 13 bases between them. The CDR3 bases are TGTGCCAGCTCACCGGACAGTGATCCAGAAAAACTGTTTTTT. Translation: CASSPDSDPEKLFF.

The J gene is TRBJ2-3, the V gene TRBV6-4; 9 bases are a match to TRBD2. Losses at the gene ends were 4 bases for V and 1 base for J; bases not matched to a gene: 3. Germline V CDR1 and CDR2: MRHNA, SNTAGT. This CDR3 comprises 15 residues. The CDR3 region is CASSGVAGGTDTQYF. Here the CDR3 DNA reads TGTGCCAGCAGTGGGGTAGCGGGAGGCACAGATACGCAGTATTTT.

This clonotype was observed a handful of times. The V gene is TRBV5-4, the J gene TRBJ1-4, with D perhaps TRBD1 (5 bases). Per germline, CDR1 SGHNT and CDR2 YYREEE (reference sequence). This CDR3 is built from 14 residues. V lost 2 bases to trimming and J lost 6 bases, with 11 bases between them. The CDR3 reads CASSLRQGDEKLFF. The CDR3 bases are TGTGCCAGCAGCTTAAGGCAGGGTGATGAAAAACTGTTTTTT.

The chain uses TRBV5-1 and TRBJ2-3, with D possibly being TRBD1 (5 bases). The germline V and J ends were trimmed by 4 bases and 1 base, with 16 bases remaining between them. CDR1 and CDR2 (germline): SGHRS, YFSETQ. CDR3 length equals 16 residues. CDR3 in DNA: TGCGCCAGCAGCCCCCAGGGTGGTCTACGCACAGATACGCAGTATTTT. Residues: CASSPQGGLRTDTQYF.

The sample holds a few counts of this clonotype. V usage is TRBV2 and J usage is TRBJ2-1; D gene unclear. CDR1 is SNHLY, CDR2 FYNNEI, per germline. This CDR3 has 12 amino acids. Trimming pared 5 bases from V and 12 bases from J, leaving 14 bases between. CDR3 protein: CASSLGPRGQFF. CDR3 nucleotides: TGTGCCAGCAGTCTGGGTCCCCGCGGGCAGTTCTTC. Drawing the rest from reference TRBV2 and TRBJ2-1, the complete variable domain is EPEVTQTPSHQVTQMGQEVILRCVPISNHLYFYWYRQILGQKVEFLVSFYNNEISEKSEIFDDQFSVERPDGSNFTLKIRSTKLEDSAMYFCASSLGPRGQFFGPGTRLTVL.